These 18 T cell receptor beta chains share one sample of origin, sequenced in a study of T cell changes during pregnancy in multiple sclerosis. Measured with immunoSEQ multiplex PCR; TCRdb has only the in-frame clones, and not every one. The data show more than 55,000 clones, approximately 94% seen once. Source: CD8+ T cells from peripheral blood mononuclear cells, taken in the third trimester of pregnancy. These TCRs come from a female donor with multiple sclerosis, enrolled in a pregnancy study.

The chain combines TRBV27 with TRBJ1-2; D call uncertain. The length of the CDR3 is 14 residues. Germline CDR1 and CDR2: MNHEY and SMNVEV (reference sequence). The V end was cut by 0 bases, the J end by 4 bases, with 9 bases between. CDR3 sequence (DNA): TGTGCCAGCAGTTTATCGATCCTCAGCTATGGCTACACCTTC. Its protein product is CASSLSILSYGYTF.

The rearrangement links TRBV5-1 to TRBJ2-1, with D perhaps TRBD1 (6 bases). The CDR3 is 16 residues long. V lost 4 bases to trimming and J lost 5 bases, with 19 bases between them. Germline CDR1 and CDR2: SGHRS and YFSETQ. The CDR3 here is CASSLIGTGINNEQFF. The CDR3 nucleotides read TGCGCCAGCAGCCTAATCGGCACAGGGATTAACAATGAGCAGTTCTTC.

J is TRBJ1-2 and V is TRBV19; D is ambiguous. Trimming removed 3 bases at V and 4 bases at J, with 12 bases between. The V gene's germline CDR1 is LNHDA and CDR2 SQIVND (reference sequence). This CDR3 is built from 14 residues. In DNA form, the CDR3 reads TGTGCCAGTAGTATTTACGGAGAGGGCTATGGCTACACCTTC. Its translation: CASSIYGEGYGYTF.

The chain links TRBV30 to TRBJ2-7, with D unclear. The CDR3 runs 15 residues. The germline CDR1 and CDR2 sequences are GTSNPN and SVGIG (reference sequence). V lost 3 bases to trimming and J lost 0 bases, with 15 bases between them. The CDR3 protein is CAWSAEYSSSYEQYF. CDR3 nucleotide sequence: TGTGCCTGGAGCGCCGAGTACTCGAGCTCCTACGAGCAGTACTTC.

The CDR3 nucleotides are TGTGCCAGCAGTGGACACAGGGACAGCACAGATACGCAGTATTTT. Translated: CASSGHRDSTDTQYF. The chain links TRBV6-1 to TRBJ2-3; tentatively, D is TRBD1 (6 bases). The CDR3 totals 15 residues. Trimming removed 4 bases from V and 0 bases from J, with 11 bases in between. The germline V gene has CDR1 MNHNS and CDR2 SASEGT.

The rearrangement uses TRBV2 and TRBJ2-7, with 13 bases aligning to TRBD2. The J segment lost 2 bases and the V segment lost 8 bases, leaving 9 bases of the junction unmatched. There are 16 residues in the CDR3. The germline CDR1 and CDR2 sequences are SNHLY and FYNNEI. CDR3 coding DNA: TGTGCCAGCGAACTAGCGGGAGGGTCGAGTACCTACGAGCAGTACTTC. As protein: CASELAGGSSTYEQYF. Together with reference TRBV2 and TRBJ2-7, the CDR3 gives the full variable domain: EPEVTQTPSHQVTQMGQEVILRCVPISNHLYFYWYRQILGQKVEFLVSFYNNEISEKSEIFDDQFSVERPDGSNFTLKIRSTKLEDSAMYFCASELAGGSSTYEQYFGPGTRLTVT.

CDR3 sequence (DNA): TGTGCCAGCAGCTTAGATAAGGGCAGGGGAGGGACTGAAGCTTTCTTT. Its protein is CASSLDKGRGGTEAFF. V gene TRBV11-2 combines with J gene TRBJ1-1; tentative D call: TRBD1 (6 bases). With 0 bases removed from V and 5 bases from J, the gap between germline ends came to 16 bases. Per germline, CDR1 SGHAT and CDR2 FQNNGV. CDR3 size: 16 residues.

This sequence joins TRBV13 and TRBJ2-2; D remains unclear. Trimming stripped 8 bases from V and 0 bases from J, with 7 bases between. Germline loops: CDR1 PRHDT, CDR2 FYEKMQ (reference sequence). The CDR3 totals 13 residues. CDR3 residues: CASFFSNTGELFF. The DNA for the CDR3 is TGTGCCAGCTTTTTCTCGAACACCGGGGAGCTGTTTTTT. The whole variable domain, filled in from reference TRBV13 and TRBJ2-2, reads AAGVIQSPRHLIKEKRETATLKCYPIPRHDTVYWYQQGPGQDPQFLISFYEKMQSDKGSIPDRFSAQQFSDYHSELNMSSLELGDSALYFCASFFSNTGELFFGEGSRLTVL.

This clone was counted a single time. V usage is TRBV16 and J usage is TRBJ2-7; a possible D gene is TRBD2 (5 bases). The germline V gene has CDR1 KGHSY and CDR2 FQNENV. Trimming shortened V by 5 bases and J by 2 bases, and 10 bases separated the two germline ends. CDR3 size: 13 residues. As DNA, the CDR3 is TGTGCCAGCAGCTCACTAGTAGCCTACGAGCAGTACTTC. This sequence encodes CASSSLVAYEQYF.

The V call is TRBV13, the J call TRBJ1-2; perhaps TRBD1 as D (6 bases). Looked up from germline, CDR1 is PRHDT and CDR2 is FYEKMQ (reference sequence). This CDR3 has 13 amino acids. Trimming took off 3 bases at V and 3 bases at J, with 8 bases between the two ends. CDR3 loop: CASSLQGYYGYTF. The DNA for the CDR3 is TGTGCCAGCAGCTTGCAGGGGTACTATGGCTACACCTTC.

The chain carries TRBV13 and TRBJ2-5, with D possibly TRBD2 on 5 matching bases. The V gene's germline CDR1 is PRHDT and CDR2 FYEKMQ (reference sequence). Trimming stripped 4 bases from V and 2 bases from J, with 20 bases between. This CDR3 has 17 residues. In DNA, the CDR3 is TGTGCCAGCAGCTCCATATCTAGCACCAGAGGACAAGAGACCCAGTACTTC. It codes for CASSSISSTRGQETQYF. The complete variable domain, with remaining parts taken from reference TRBV13 and TRBJ2-5, reads AAGVIQSPRHLIKEKRETATLKCYPIPRHDTVYWYQQGPGQDPQFLISFYEKMQSDKGSIPDRFSAQQFSDYHSELNMSSLELGDSALYFCASSSISSTRGQETQYFGPGTRLLVL.

CDR3 protein: CASSQVTGETRETQYF. CDR3 nucleotide sequence: TGCGCCAGCAGCCAAGTGACGGGAGAAACGAGAGAGACCCAGTACTTC. V and J are TRBV4-1 and TRBJ2-5, with D possibly matching TRBD2 (6 bases). Germline CDR1 reads MGHRA; CDR2 reads YSYEKL. V gave up 1 base and J gave up 4 bases, with 16 bases separating them. There are 16 residues in the CDR3.

The genes are TRBV6-4 and TRBJ2-5, with 9 bases lining up with TRBD1. V shed 4 bases and J 2 bases; nucleotides not matched to a gene: 2. The CDR3 spans 14 residues. Germline CDR1 reads MRHNA; CDR2 reads SNTAGT. In nucleotides, the CDR3 is TGTGCCAGCAGTGCCGGACAGGGGCAAGAGACCCAGTACTTC. Translated, it gives CASSAGQGQETQYF.

The chain links TRBV19 to TRBJ1-4, with D tentatively TRBD1 (5 bases). V was cut by 5 bases and J by 0 bases, with 10 bases left in between. Germline lookup yields CDR1 LNHDA and CDR2 SQIVND (reference sequence). The CDR3 is made up of 15 amino acids. The CDR3 DNA reads TGTGCCAGTAGTGCAGGGCAGGCAACTAATGAAAAACTGTTTTTT. This sequence encodes CASSAGQATNEKLFF. Filled out from reference TRBV19 and TRBJ1-4, the complete variable domain reads DGGITQSPKYLFRKEGQNVTLSCEQNLNHDAMYWYRQDPGQGLRLIYYSQIVNDFQKGDIAEGYSVSREKKESFPLTVTSAQKNPTAFYLCASSAGQATNEKLFFGSGTQLSVL.

The chain has TRBV6-5 and TRBJ1-6; 7 positions agree with TRBD1. The V and J ends lost 3 bases and 8 bases, in that order; junction bases with no gene match: 10. Germline CDR1 reads MNHEY; CDR2 reads SVGAGI. CDR3 length: 16 residues. The CDR3 protein is CASSYLIRGEDSPLHF. CDR3 DNA sequence: TGTGCCAGCAGTTATCTGATCAGGGGGGAAGATTCACCCCTCCACTTT.

This sequence joins TRBV18 and TRBJ1-1; tentatively, D is TRBD1 (6 bases). Deletions cut 3 bases from V and 3 bases from J, with 14 bases between. Germline CDR1 is KGHSH and CDR2 is LQKENI. The CDR3 consists of 15 residues. CDR3 coding DNA: TGTGCCAGCTCACCGGCTACAGGGTACGACACTGAAGCTTTCTTT. It encodes CASSPATGYDTEAFF.

V gene TRBV6-1 combines with J gene TRBJ2-1; the D gene is possibly TRBD2 (5 bases). V was cut by 6 bases and J by 0 bases, with 12 bases left in between. The CDR3 covers 15 residues. Germline lookup yields CDR1 MNHNS and CDR2 SASEGT. For the CDR3, the DNA is TGTGCCAGCAGACTCGGACTCGACTCCTACAATGAGCAGTTCTTC. Residues: CASRLGLDSYNEQFF.

The V gene is TRBV27, the J gene TRBJ2-1; D remains unclear. V shed 2 bases and J shed 8 bases, with 10 bases lying between them. CDR3 length equals 13 residues. Germline V gene sequence: CDR1 MNHEY, CDR2 SMNVEV (reference sequence). The DNA for the CDR3 is TGTGCCAGCAGTTTACACCGAGTGGATGAGCAGTTCTTC. Protein product: CASSLHRVDEQFF.